Following are 3 T cell receptor beta chains from one sample sequenced in a study of monozygotic twins with cystic fibrosis. Libraries were prepared by immunoSEQ multiplex PCR; TCRdb keeps only in-frame clonotypes and omits some of them. This table has some 17,000 clones, around 96% appearing once. Specimen: blood. The receptor source for this set is a girl aged 2-10 years with cystic fibrosis.

V gene TRBV7-2 combines with J gene TRBJ2-5; a weak D match, TRBD2 (5 bases). Trimming took off 5 bases at V and 5 bases at J, with 15 bases between the two ends. The germline gives CDR1 SGHTA, CDR2 FQGNSA. The CDR3 consists of 14 residues. Here the CDR3 reads CASSAPGSTETQYF. The DNA for the CDR3 is TGTGCCAGCAGCGCCCCGGGGAGTACGGAGACCCAGTACTTC.

The rearrangement links TRBV5-1 to TRBJ2-7; D may be TRBD1 or TRBD2 (5 bases each). The length of the CDR3 is 15 residues. Germline V gene lookup returns CDR1 SGHRS and CDR2 YFSETQ. The V gene lost 2 bases and the J gene lost 4 bases, with 16 bases spanning the gap. CDR3 coding DNA: TGCGCCAGCAGCTTAGGCGGACTTGGACATTACGAGCAGTACTTC. Its protein is CASSLGGLGHYEQYF.

The rearrangement links TRBV6-6 to TRBJ1-5; possible D gene TRBD1, 5 bases. Trimming pared 1 base from V and 7 bases from J, leaving 11 bases between. Germline loops: CDR1 MNHNY, CDR2 SVGAGI (reference sequence). The CDR3 extends over 14 amino acids. The CDR3 coding sequence is TGTGCCAGCAGTTACTTCTCGGGGGAGCAGCCCCAGCATTTT. Translating it yields CASSYFSGEQPQHF.